The 20 T cell receptor beta chains listed next were all sequenced from one sample in a study of regulatory T cells in long-lasting Graves disease. The TCR beta library used iRepertoire HTBI primers with Arm-PCR amplification of CDR3. TCRdb reprocessed the multiplex PCR reads via MiXCR and lists one record per CDR3 protein. The sample shows roughly 380,000 distinct CDR3 sequences, 15% to 18% of them seen only once. Regarding time point: newly diagnosed GD, antithyroid drugs for less than 3 months. RNA from PBMCs was the source of the TCR library. Specimen: peripheral blood mononuclear cells (PBMCs), collected at new diagnosis, from a patient treated with antithyroid drugs. Receptors originate from a female donor with Graves disease.

There are many counts of this clonotype. J is TRBJ2-7 and V is TRBV3-1, with D tentatively TRBD1 (5 bases). CDR3 size: 15 residues. Germline V lookup: CDR1 LGHDT, CDR2 YNNKEL (reference sequence). The ends were cut back, 4 bases at V and 0 bases at J, with 13 bases in the middle. Here the CDR3 reads CASSPGQDISYEQYF. The CDR3 nucleotides read TGTGCCAGCAGCCCAGGTCAGGACATCTCCTACGAGCAGTACTTC.

The gene calls are TRBV6-2 or TRBV6-3 and TRBJ2-5, with 14 bases lining up with TRBD2. The CDR3 has 19 residues. Germline CDR1 MNHEY, CDR2 SVGEGT. The V gene end was trimmed by 6 bases and the J gene end by 2 bases; junction bases not matched to a gene: 14. The CDR3 nucleotides read TGTGCCAGCAGCCCTGCGACTAGCGGGAGGGCCGGATCACAAGAGACCCAGTACTTC. It translates to CASSPATSGRAGSQETQYF.

This clonotype has only a few counts. At one end, the junction sequence differs from germline, possibly due to a read error. V and J are TRBV18 and TRBJ1-4; perhaps TRBD1 as D (5 bases). This CDR3 spans 15 amino acids. Germline CDR1 KGHSH, CDR2 LQKENI. The DNA of the CDR3 is TGTGCCAGCCCACCGCGGGAGGGGACTAATGAAAAACTGTTTTTT. This codes for CASPPREGTNEKLFF.

CDR3 in DNA: TGTGCCAGCAGTTACTCGAACCGTAATCAGCCCCAGCATTTT. It yields the protein CASSYSNRNQPQHF. The V call is TRBV6-5, the J call TRBJ1-5; D is uncertain. CDR3 size: 14 residues. Per germline, CDR1 MNHEY and CDR2 SVGAGI. V was trimmed by 0 bases and J by 4 bases, leaving 7 bases between them.

This clonotype occurred once. The chain joins TRBV20-1 to TRBJ2-1, with D maybe TRBD2 (6 bases). V gave up 1 base and J gave up 10 bases, with 17 bases separating them. CDR3 length: 14 amino acids. Germline V gene sequence: CDR1 DFQATT, CDR2 SNEGSKA (reference sequence). The CDR3 coding sequence is TGCAGTGCTAGAGGGCAGCGGGCCATCCTAGAGCAGTTCTTC. It is translated as CSARGQRAILEQFF.

This clonotype was found many times. The chain has TRBV2 and TRBJ1-5, with 7 bases matching TRBD1. CDR3 length: 14 amino acids. Looked up from germline, CDR1 is SNHLY and CDR2 is FYNNEI. The J segment lost 5 bases and the V segment lost 6 bases, leaving 7 bases of the junction unmatched. The CDR3 sequence is CASSAQGEYQPQHF. The CDR3 nucleotides read TGTGCCAGCAGCGCTCAGGGGGAGTATCAGCCCCAGCATTTT.

This clonotype was observed many times. The V and J genes are TRBV28 and TRBJ1-2; TRBD1 aligns across 8 bases. V lost 6 bases and J lost 8; bases outside the gene matches: 8. There are 13 residues in the CDR3. Germline loops: CDR1 MDHEN, CDR2 SYDVKM. The CDR3 coding sequence is TGTGCCAGCAGAAGGGACGGACAGGGCGGCTACACCTTC. Protein: CASRRDGQGGYTF.

This clonotype came up a few times. The chain combines TRBV7-9 with TRBJ2-1; TRBD2 aligns across 9 bases. The ends lost 4 bases at V and 4 bases at J; junction bases unmatched: 17. The germline CDR1 and CDR2 sequences are SEHNR and FQNEAQ (reference sequence). This CDR3 has 19 residues. CDR3 coding DNA: TGTGCCAGCAGCTCGAACATAGCGGGAGCAAAAGGTATATACAATGAGCAGTTCTTC. Translated, it gives CASSSNIAGAKGIYNEQFF. The whole variable domain, remainder taken from reference TRBV7-9 and TRBJ2-1, is DTGVSQNPRHKITKRGQNVTFRCDPISEHNRLYWYRQTLGQGPEFLTYFQNEAQLEKSRLLSDRFSAERPKGSFSTLEIQRTEQGDSAMYLCASSSNIAGAKGIYNEQFFGPGTRLTVL.

This clonotype was counted between two and nine times. This chain joins TRBV29-1 and TRBJ2-6; possible D gene TRBD2, 6 bases. From germline, CDR1 is SQVTM and CDR2 ANQGSEA. The CDR3 sequence is 15 residues long. V was trimmed by 3 bases and J by 0 bases, leaving 9 bases between them. In nucleotides, the CDR3 is TGCAGCGTTGAGGGGGGTTCCTCTGGGGCCAACGTCCTGACTTTC. It encodes CSVEGGSSGANVLTF.

This chain links TRBV7-9 with TRBJ2-3, with 9 bases matching TRBD1. Per the germline V gene, CDR1 is SEHNR and CDR2 is FQNEAQ (reference sequence). V lost 5 bases to trimming and J lost 5 bases; unmatched junction nucleotides: 8. This CDR3 comprises 15 residues. The CDR3 nucleotides read TGTGCCAGCAGCCGGGACAGGGATATAAGAGATACGCAGTATTTT. This encodes CASSRDRDIRDTQYF.

V is TRBV5-6 and J is TRBJ2-5; D is possibly TRBD1 (6 bases). The germline V and J ends were trimmed by 4 bases and 1 base, with 20 bases remaining between them. The CDR3 contains 17 residues. CDR1 and CDR2 from the germline V gene are SGHDT and YYEEEE. The CDR3 DNA sequence: TGTGCCAGCAGCCCGCGACTAAGACAGGACCTCCAAGAGACCCAGTACTTC. Protein: CASSPRLRQDLQETQYF.

There are many counts of this clonotype. The V gene is TRBV27, the J gene TRBJ1-5; D remains unclear. Germline V gene data show CDR1 as MNHEY and CDR2 as SMNVEV (reference sequence). The CDR3 consists of 15 residues. V dropped 6 bases and J dropped 3 bases, with 15 bases sitting between them. CDR3 sequence reads: CASRQLGRNNQPQHF. The CDR3 DNA sequence: TGTGCCAGCAGACAATTAGGACGGAACAATCAGCCCCAGCATTTT.

The table lists this clonotype with many counts. The chain carries TRBV7-2 and TRBJ2-2; a weak D match, TRBD1 (5 bases). V was trimmed by 3 bases and J by 0 bases, leaving 11 bases between them. Germline values: CDR1 SGHTA, CDR2 FQGNSA. This CDR3 region has 16 residues. This CDR3 is CASSLGAGSNTGELFF. Written as DNA, the CDR3 is TGTGCCAGCAGCTTGGGCGCAGGGTCGAACACCGGGGAGCTGTTTTTT.

This clonotype was counted ten times or more. The rearrangement uses TRBV3-1 and TRBJ2-2; 7 nucleotides agree with TRBD1. The germline V gene has CDR1 LGHDT and CDR2 YNNKEL (reference sequence). V lost 3 bases, J lost 1 base, and 2 bases stayed unmatched. CDR3 length: 15 amino acids. CDR3 DNA sequence: TGTGCCAGCAGCCAGGGGACAGTGAACACCGGGGAGCTGTTTTTT. This sequence encodes CASSQGTVNTGELFF. Full variable domain (remainder filled in from reference TRBV3-1 and TRBJ2-2): DTAVSQTPKYLVTQMGNDKSIKCEQNLGHDTMYWYKQDSKKFLKIMFSYNNKELIINETVPNRFSPKSPDKAHLNLHINSLELGDSAVYFCASSQGTVNTGELFFGEGSRLTVL.

This clonotype came up a few times. V and J are TRBV7-3 and TRBJ1-1, with D tentatively TRBD1 (5 bases). The CDR3 consists of 14 residues. CDR1 and CDR2 from the germline V gene are SGHTA and FQGTGA. The V end lost 6 bases, the J end lost 4 bases, and 15 bases lay between the germline ends. The CDR3 DNA is TGTGCCAGCAGACCGACAGTTAGAGGCACTGAAGCTTTCTTT. Translation: CASRPTVRGTEAFF.

The table lists this clonotype with many counts. The rearrangement uses TRBV12-3 or TRBV12-4 and TRBJ1-2; TRBD1 agrees at 8 bases. The CDR3 sequence is 14 residues long. V shed 3 bases, J shed 8 bases, and the junction held 8 bases outside the gene matches. CDR3 residues: CASSFGQGAEGYTF. The CDR3 DNA reads as TGTGCCAGCAGTTTTGGGCAGGGGGCAGAAGGCTACACCTTC.

This rearrangement joins TRBV20-1 to TRBJ1-5, with D uncertain. From germline, CDR1 is DFQATT and CDR2 SNEGSKA (reference sequence). Trimming removed 6 bases from V and 0 bases from J, with 15 bases in between. The CDR3 spans 15 residues. The DNA of the CDR3 is TGCAGTGCCGACGACATGGTCAATAGCAATCAGCCCCAGCATTTT. The encoded protein is CSADDMVNSNQPQHF.

This clonotype was counted ten times or more. This chain links TRBV5-1 with TRBJ1-3; possibly TRBD1 for D (5 bases). Trimming cost V 0 bases and J 2 bases, with 15 bases left between them. Germline V gives CDR1 SGHRS, CDR2 YFSETQ. The CDR3 runs to 17 residues. The DNA of the CDR3 is TGCGCCAGCAGCTTGGTTCCAGGGCGGTTGGCTGGAAACACCATATATTTT. It encodes CASSLVPGRLAGNTIYF.

This clonotype has only a few counts. J is TRBJ1-5 and V is TRBV19; TRBD1 is a possible D gene (5 bases). This CDR3 contains 12 residues. Deletions cut 5 bases from V and 10 bases from J, with 12 bases between. CDR1 is LNHDA and CDR2 is SQIVND in the germline V gene (reference sequence). The CDR3 DNA reads as TGTGCCAGTAGTGCACCGGGGGTTCCCCAGCATTTT. It specifies CASSAPGVPQHF.

Ten or more counts support this clonotype. The rearrangement uses TRBV20-1 and TRBJ1-5; D gene unclear. Trimming took off 0 bases at V and 5 bases at J, with 14 bases between the two ends. The CDR3 has 15 amino acids. Germline V gene lookup returns CDR1 DFQATT and CDR2 SNEGSKA (reference sequence). The CDR3 DNA reads TGCAGTGCTAGAGATTTCCGAGCGCCCCATCAGCCCCAGCATTTT. Protein product: CSARDFRAPHQPQHF.